Shown below are 30 T cell receptor beta chains from a single sample sequenced in a study of cytomegalovirus exposure and HLA in healthy donors. The PCR employed 60 Vbeta primers together with 13 Jbeta primers. Assay used: immunoSEQ multiplex PCR; TCRdb lists only in-frame clones, some missing. The sample includes approximately 150,000 clones. The specimen sequenced was PBMCs. The receptors come from a woman between 40 and 55 years old in good health and CMV-seronegative.

This chain connects TRBV4-1 to TRBJ2-6; D is possibly TRBD2 (5 bases). The CDR3 runs 15 residues. The germline V gene has CDR1 MGHRA and CDR2 YSYEKL. The V and J ends lost 4 bases and 3 bases respectively, with 10 bases between them. Here the CDR3 reads CASSPRVFGANVLTF. The CDR3 nucleotides read TGCGCCAGCAGCCCGAGGGTATTTGGGGCCAACGTCCTGACTTTC.

With respect to this clone: It is unclear where the CDR3 begins or ends on the DNA, so no DNA is shown, and the CDR3 is as TCRdb lists it. V is TRBV27 and J is TRBJ2-7; TRBD1 is taken as the D call from the table, unchecked against the DNA. Termini included, the CDR3 measures 22 amino acids. The germline V gene encodes CDR1 MNHEY and CDR2 SMNVEV (reference sequence). The CDR3 protein is CASSSYRGHSTSSTSGRATLSF.

This rearrangement joins TRBV13 to TRBJ1-5; no reliable D call. The ends were cut back, 5 bases at V and 0 bases at J, with 5 bases in the middle. This CDR3 spans 13 amino acids. Germline V CDR1 and CDR2: PRHDT, FYEKMQ (reference sequence). The CDR3 sequence: CASSRYSNQPQHF. Written as DNA, the CDR3 is TGTGCCAGCAGCCGTTATAGCAATCAGCCCCAGCATTTT.

J is TRBJ1-1 and V is TRBV6-5, with D tentatively TRBD1 (6 bases). Trimming left V 2 bases short and J 8 bases short, with 12 bases between. This CDR3 is 13 amino acids long. Germline-derived CDR1 and CDR2 are MNHEY and SVGAGI. The CDR3 sequence: CASSYGQNREAFF. Written as DNA, the CDR3 is TGTGCCAGCAGTTACGGACAGAATAGAGAAGCTTTCTTT.

The V gene is TRBV19, the J gene TRBJ2-2, with D tentatively TRBD1 (6 bases). This CDR3 contains 16 residues. Trimming pared 6 bases from V and 9 bases from J, leaving 23 bases between. The germline gives CDR1 LNHDA, CDR2 SQIVND (reference sequence). CDR3 amino acids: CASSLQRDIVYRELFF. CDR3 coding DNA: TGTGCCAGTAGCCTCCAACGGGACATAGTTTACCGGGAGCTGTTTTTT.

CDR3 sequence reads: CASSPGTNRISGELFF. CDR3 DNA: TGTGCCAGTAGCCCCGGGACAAATCGTATCTCCGGGGAGCTGTTTTTT. The gene calls are TRBV19 and TRBJ2-2, with D tentatively TRBD1 (6 bases). The CDR3 is made up of 16 amino acids. Deletions cut 6 bases from V and 6 bases from J, with 20 bases between. Germline CDR1 and CDR2: LNHDA and SQIVND (reference sequence).

The J gene is TRBJ1-5, the V gene TRBV20-1; possibly TRBD1 for D (5 bases). Looked up from germline, CDR1 is DFQATT and CDR2 is SNEGSKA (reference sequence). This CDR3 is 8 amino acids long. The CDR3 nucleotides read TGCAGCACAGGGCCCCAGCATTTT. The encoded protein is CSTGPQHF.

The chain couples TRBV5-1 to TRBJ2-1, with TRBD2 identical over 15 bases. The CDR3 extends over 18 amino acids. CDR1 is SGHRS, CDR2 YFSETQ, per germline. The trim removed 0 bases at V and 7 bases at J, leaving 8 bases unmatched. CDR3 residues: CASSLAVTGTSGGNEQFF. The DNA of the CDR3 is TGCGCCAGCAGCTTGGCGGTGACCGGGACTAGCGGGGGGAATGAGCAGTTCTTC.

V gene TRBV2 combines with J gene TRBJ1-2; weak D call: TRBD1 (6 bases). With 6 bases removed from V and 5 bases from J, the gap between germline ends came to 19 bases. Germline V gene sequence: CDR1 SNHLY, CDR2 FYNNEI. CDR3 size: 15 residues. CDR3 sequence: CASRTTGRGGYGYTF. The CDR3 region has the DNA TGTGCCAGCAGAACCACAGGGAGGGGAGGGTATGGCTACACCTTC.

This rearrangement joins TRBV4-3 to TRBJ1-5; D possibly corresponds to TRBD1 (5 bases). Looked up from germline, CDR1 is LGHNA and CDR2 is YSLEER. CDR3 length: 14 amino acids. V was clipped by 1 base and J by 5 bases, with 9 bases between them. CDR3 sequence: CASSQGGRDQPQHF. For the CDR3, the DNA is TGCGCCAGCAGCCAAGGGGGCCGGGATCAGCCCCAGCATTTT.

This chain joins TRBV5-1 and TRBJ1-1; D unresolved. V shed 0 bases and J shed 4 bases, with 13 bases lying between them. Germline V lookup: CDR1 SGHRS, CDR2 YFSETQ. The CDR3 length is 15 residues. DNA for the CDR3: TGCGCCAGCAGCTTGGGGCAGGTCCCCGGCACTGAAGCTTTCTTT. Its translation is CASSLGQVPGTEAFF.

The V and J genes are TRBV5-1 and TRBJ2-5, with TRBD2 identical over 12 bases. The germline V gene has CDR1 SGHRS and CDR2 YFSETQ. This CDR3 contains 17 residues. V was pared by 0 bases and J by 4 bases, with 7 bases of the junction left unmatched. The CDR3 reads CASSLAQLAGGGETQYF. The CDR3 bases are TGCGCCAGCAGCTTGGCCCAACTAGCGGGGGGAGGAGAGACCCAGTACTTC.

The V gene is TRBV25-1, the J gene TRBJ1-1; no definite D call. CDR3 length: 13 residues. Germline V gene sequence: CDR1 MGHDK, CDR2 SYGVNS. V lost 6 bases and J 5 bases, leaving 13 bases between the germline ends. CDR3 sequence reads: CASREEFGTEAFF. The CDR3 coding sequence is TGTGCCAGCAGAGAGGAATTTGGGACTGAAGCTTTCTTT. Filled out from reference TRBV25-1 and TRBJ1-1, the complete variable domain reads EADIYQTPRYLVIGTGKKITLECSQTMGHDKMYWYQQDPGMELHLIHYSYGVNSTEKGDLSSESTVSRIRTEHFPLTLESARPSHTSQYLCASREEFGTEAFFGQGTRLTVV.

The chain combines TRBV27 with TRBJ1-6; no definite D call. V gave up 8 bases and J gave up 0 bases, with 20 bases separating them. In germline, CDR1 is MNHEY, CDR2 SMNVEV (reference sequence). This CDR3 has 18 amino acids. CDR3 in DNA: TGTGCCAGCCTTAGACTTCGGACGGGAAGCTCCTATAATTCACCCCTCCACTTT. It translates to CASLRLRTGSSYNSPLHF.

V usage is TRBV7-2 and J usage is TRBJ1-4; possible D gene TRBD1, 5 bases. CDR1 and CDR2 (germline): SGHTA, FQGNSA. The CDR3 extends over 15 amino acids. Trimming took off 6 bases at V and 7 bases at J, with 18 bases between the two ends. The CDR3 protein is CASSSGLPGGEKLFF. The CDR3 coding sequence is TGTGCCAGCAGTTCGGGGCTACCCGGGGGTGAAAAACTGTTTTTT. Full variable domain (remainder filled in from reference TRBV7-2 and TRBJ1-4): GAGVSQSPSNKVTEKGKDVELRCDPISGHTALYWYRQSLGQGLEFLIYFQGNSAPDKSGLPSDRFSAERTGGSVSTLTIQRTQQEDSAVYLCASSSGLPGGEKLFFGSGTQLSVL.

The V and J genes are TRBV4-3 and TRBJ2-2; tentative D call: TRBD2 (5 bases). Deletions cut 4 bases from V and 5 bases from J, with 17 bases between. The CDR3 contains 16 residues. Germline V gene data show CDR1 as LGHNA and CDR2 as YSLEER. This chain's CDR3 is CASSLEPPPGTGELFF. CDR3 DNA sequence: TGCGCCAGCAGCCTTGAGCCTCCTCCGGGGACCGGGGAGCTGTTTTTT.

This sequence joins TRBV19 and TRBJ2-5; 12 nucleotides align to TRBD2. CDR1 LNHDA and CDR2 SQIVND come from the germline V gene (reference sequence). The CDR3 is made up of 15 amino acids. V trimming: 7 bases; J trimming: 5 bases; junction bases outside the gene matches: 8. CDR3 sequence reads: CASKSSGGAGETQYF. The CDR3 DNA reads as TGTGCCAGTAAATCTAGCGGGGGGGCCGGGGAGACCCAGTACTTC.

The chain has TRBV28 and TRBJ1-4; D may be TRBD1 (5 bases). Germline assignment: CDR1 MDHEN and CDR2 SYDVKM. This CDR3 region has 12 residues. Trimming stripped 7 bases from V and 8 bases from J, with 11 bases between. CDR3 in amino acids: CASTSRGEKLFF. DNA for the CDR3: TGTGCCAGCACCTCTCGGGGGGAAAAACTGTTTTTT.

This chain connects TRBV4-2 to TRBJ1-6, with 8 bases that match TRBD1. Per the germline V gene, CDR1 is LGHNA and CDR2 is YNFKEQ. The junction had 3 bases not matched to a gene; V was cut back by 3 bases and J by 5 bases. The CDR3 is made up of 15 amino acids. CDR3 residues: CASSQPGQDNSPLHF. The CDR3 nucleotides read TGTGCCAGCAGCCAGCCGGGACAGGATAATTCACCCCTCCACTTT.

The chain's CDR3 is CASSPSTGVPSYEQYV. The CDR3 bases are TGTGCCAGCAGCCCATCCACAGGGGTTCCCTCCTACGAGCAGTACGTC. This chain joins TRBV27 and TRBJ2-7; 7 bases align to TRBD1. J was trimmed by 0 bases and V by 6 bases; bases with no gene match: 11. CDR3 length equals 16 residues. CDR1 MNHEY and CDR2 SMNVEV come from the germline V gene (reference sequence).

The J gene is TRBJ2-3, the V gene TRBV5-1; 10 bases line up with TRBD2. The CDR3 length is 16 residues. The germline V gene has CDR1 SGHRS and CDR2 YFSETQ. The junction had 4 bases not matched to a gene; V was cut back by 0 bases and J by 3 bases. The CDR3 coding sequence is TGCGCCAGCAGCTTGGCTCTAGCGGGGGCTACAGATACGCAGTATTTT. Translation gives CASSLALAGATDTQYF.

The CDR3 here is CASSTRITGANVLTF. Here the CDR3 DNA reads TGTGCCAGCAGTACGAGAATTACTGGGGCCAACGTCCTGACTTTC. The chain has TRBV28 and TRBJ2-6; the D is unclear. V dropped 5 bases and J dropped 2 bases, with 10 bases sitting between them. Germline V gene sequence: CDR1 MDHEN, CDR2 SYDVKM. The CDR3 sequence is 15 residues long.

This sequence joins TRBV27 and TRBJ2-2, with 10 positions matching TRBD2. In germline, CDR1 is MNHEY, CDR2 SMNVEV (reference sequence). CDR3 length equals 15 residues. Trimming cost V 5 bases and J 7 bases; bases outside gene matches: 7. CDR3 nucleotides: TGTGCCAGCAGTCAAAGCGGGGGGGCCCTCGGGGAGCTGTTTTTT. Translated: CASSQSGGALGELFF.

This chain uses TRBV5-5 with TRBJ1-1, with TRBD1 as a possible D gene (5 bases). The CDR3 is made up of 14 amino acids. V lost 0 bases, J lost 5 bases, and 11 bases lay in between. Per germline, CDR1 SGHKS and CDR2 YYEKEE (reference sequence). CDR3 nucleotide sequence: TGTGCCAGCAGCTTGGTCAGGGATCGGACTGAAGCTTTCTTT. It translates to CASSLVRDRTEAFF.

The chain employs TRBV4-2 and TRBJ1-3, with unresolved D. The CDR3 contains 17 residues. Trimming stripped 0 bases from V and 0 bases from J, with 12 bases between. Germline V gives CDR1 LGHNA, CDR2 YNFKEQ. The CDR3 spells CASSQESTEFSGNTIYF. CDR3 DNA: TGTGCCAGCAGCCAAGAAAGTACGGAGTTCTCTGGAAACACCATATATTTT.

On this clone: The sample contains more than one DNA sequence encoding this CDR3. The chain recombines TRBV6-5 with TRBJ1-6, with D possibly matching TRBD1 (5 bases). The CDR3 consists of 15 residues. V gave up 0 bases and J gave up 8 bases, with 11 bases separating them. Germline V gene data show CDR1 as MNHEY and CDR2 as SVGAGI. DNA for the CDR3: TGTGCCAGCAGTTACTCGGGGCGGGGAGATTCACCCCTCCACTTT. Its protein product is CASSYSGRGDSPLHF.

The chain carries TRBV7-2 and TRBJ1-2; a weak D match, TRBD1 (6 bases). CDR1 is SGHTA, CDR2 FQGNSA, per germline. The CDR3 is 14 amino acids. V gave up 5 bases and J gave up 8 bases, with 18 bases separating them. The CDR3 spells CASSRGGGRQGYTF. Written as DNA, the CDR3 is TGTGCCAGCAGCCGCGGGGGGGGCCGGCAAGGCTACACCTTC.

V gene TRBV4-3 combines with J gene TRBJ1-5; no clear D. V lost 0 bases and J 7 bases, leaving 7 bases between the germline ends. CDR3 length: 13 amino acids. Looked up from germline, CDR1 is LGHNA and CDR2 is YSLEER. This chain's CDR3 is CASSQDEAQPQHF. The CDR3, as DNA: TGCGCCAGCAGCCAAGATGAAGCCCAGCCCCAGCATTTT.

The V call is TRBV18, the J call TRBJ1-5; TRBD1 matches 10 bases. Per the germline V gene, CDR1 is KGHSH and CDR2 is LQKENI. The V segment lost 2 bases and the J segment 4 bases; nucleotides outside the gene matches: 2. This CDR3 region has 15 residues. This CDR3 reads CASSPWDRGNQPQHF. In nucleotides, the CDR3 is TGTGCCAGCTCACCATGGGACAGGGGAAATCAGCCCCAGCATTTT.

V usage is TRBV7-9 and J usage is TRBJ2-5, with TRBD1 identical over 9 bases. This CDR3 spans 16 amino acids. V trimming: 3 bases; J trimming: 4 bases; junction bases outside the gene matches: 9. Germline CDR1 is SEHNR and CDR2 is FQNEAQ (reference sequence). The CDR3 DNA reads TGTGCCAGCAGCTTTCTCCCGGGACAGGGAAGAGAGACCCAGTACTTC. It yields the protein CASSFLPGQGRETQYF.